This entry is about one T cell receptor (beta chain). The antigen is unknown. This specimen comes from a study of cytomegalovirus exposure and HLA in healthy donors. Across the study: Most genotyped donors, around 86% of 398, had Caucasian-associated genetic ancestry. Study-level points and caveats: There were 164 TCR beta chains listed as cytomegalovirus-associated.

Primers: 60 Vbeta forward and 13 Jbeta reverse. Libraries were prepared by immunoSEQ multiplex PCR; TCRdb keeps only in-frame clonotypes and omits some of them. The sample yields fewer than 140,000 clones, just over 70% seen once. Trimming removed 2 bases at V and 3 bases at J, with 8 bases between. Germline values: CDR1 MDHEN, CDR2 SYDVKM. The CDR3 has 14 residues. This sequence joins TRBV28 and TRBJ1-5; D is unresolved. The source of this sequence is a boy younger than 18 in good health and CMV-seronegative. Material: PBMCs. DNA for the CDR3: TGTGCCAGCAGTTTAGTACAGTACAATCAGCCCCAGCATTTT. This sequence encodes CASSLVQYNQPQHF.